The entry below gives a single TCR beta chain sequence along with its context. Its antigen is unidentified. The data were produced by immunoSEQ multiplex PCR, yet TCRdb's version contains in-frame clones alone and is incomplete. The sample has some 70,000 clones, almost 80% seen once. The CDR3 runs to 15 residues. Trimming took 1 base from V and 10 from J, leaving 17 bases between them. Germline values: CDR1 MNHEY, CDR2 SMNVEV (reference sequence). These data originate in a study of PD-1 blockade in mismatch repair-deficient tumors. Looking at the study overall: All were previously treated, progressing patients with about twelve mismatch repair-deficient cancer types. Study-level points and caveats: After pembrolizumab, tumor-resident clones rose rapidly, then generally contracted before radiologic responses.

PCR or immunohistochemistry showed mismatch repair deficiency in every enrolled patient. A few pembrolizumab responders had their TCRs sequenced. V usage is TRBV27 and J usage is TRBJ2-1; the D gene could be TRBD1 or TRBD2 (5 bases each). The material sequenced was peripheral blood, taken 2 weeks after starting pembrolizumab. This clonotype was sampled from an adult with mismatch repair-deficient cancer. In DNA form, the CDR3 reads TGTGCCAGCAGTTTATGGGACGGCAAACCAGTCGAGCAGTTCTTC. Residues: CASSLWDGKPVEQFF.